A selection of T cell receptor beta chains follows, all from one sample in a study of cytomegalovirus exposure and HLA in healthy donors. Only in-frame clones appear in the TCRdb table, and some are missing; sequencing was by immunoSEQ multiplex PCR. The sample includes some 180,000 clones, 82% of them seen just once. Specimen: PBMCs. Receptors originate from a man aged 35-49 years in good health and CMV-seronegative. Each CDR3 is given with its conserved first and last residue. D genes are given only for firm matches.

V	J	D	length	CDR3
TRBV28	TRBJ1-5	TRBD1	15	CASSLPYRGYQPQHF
TRBV11-3	TRBJ1-4	-	15	CASSLATATNEKLFF
TRBV2	TRBJ1-1	TRBD1	16	CASSKLGTGSGTEAFF
TRBV5-1	TRBJ2-7	TRBD1	15	CASSWTGTGGYEQYF
TRBV4-2	TRBJ2-7	TRBD1	17	CASSQDLSGQGAYEQYF
TRBV6-6	TRBJ1-2	TRBD1	14	CASTPTGINYGYTF
TRBV9	TRBJ2-2	-	14	CASNRDRNTGELFF
TRBV27	TRBJ2-1	TRBD2	18	CASSVTSGSPILRDEQFF
TRBV9	TRBJ2-2	TRBD2	15	CASSGLAGTTGELFF
TRBV27	TRBJ2-2	TRBD1	18	CASSLKPPQGAPVGELFF
TRBV7-9	TRBJ2-5	-	15	CASSLAVGAQETQYF
TRBV29-1	TRBJ1-4	TRBD1	14	CSVDGTGEAPGLFF
TRBV27	TRBJ2-2	-	13	CASSRVVTGELFF